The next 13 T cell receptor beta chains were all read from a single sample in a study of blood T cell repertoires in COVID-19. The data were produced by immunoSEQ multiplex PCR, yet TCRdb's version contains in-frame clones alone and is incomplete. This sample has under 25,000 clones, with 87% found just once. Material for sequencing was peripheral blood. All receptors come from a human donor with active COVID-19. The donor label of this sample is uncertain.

The CDR3 loop is CASIKTILGNEQFF. The CDR3 coding sequence is TGTGCCAGCATCAAGACAATTTTGGGCAATGAGCAGTTCTTC. The V and J genes are TRBV28 and TRBJ2-1; D uncertain. V was clipped by 7 bases and J by 6 bases, with 16 bases between them. Per germline, CDR1 MDHEN and CDR2 SYDVKM. This CDR3 region has 14 residues.

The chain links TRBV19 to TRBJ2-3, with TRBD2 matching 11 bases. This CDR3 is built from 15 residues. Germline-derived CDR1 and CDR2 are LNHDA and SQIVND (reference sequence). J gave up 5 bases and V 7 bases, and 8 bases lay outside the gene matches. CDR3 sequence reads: CASNPGLAARDTQYF. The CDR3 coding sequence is TGTGCCAGTAACCCGGGACTAGCGGCACGAGATACGCAGTATTTT.

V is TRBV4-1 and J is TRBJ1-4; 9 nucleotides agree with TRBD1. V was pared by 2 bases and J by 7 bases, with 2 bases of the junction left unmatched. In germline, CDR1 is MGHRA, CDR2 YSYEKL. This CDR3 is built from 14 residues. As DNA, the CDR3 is TGCGCCAGCAGCCAACGGGACAGGGTTGAAAAACTGTTTTTT. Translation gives CASSQRDRVEKLFF.

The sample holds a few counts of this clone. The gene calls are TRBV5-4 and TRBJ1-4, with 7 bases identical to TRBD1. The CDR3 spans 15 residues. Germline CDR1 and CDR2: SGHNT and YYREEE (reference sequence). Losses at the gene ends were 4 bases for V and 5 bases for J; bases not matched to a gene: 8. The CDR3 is CASSIRQGGNEKLFF. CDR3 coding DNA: TGTGCCAGCAGCATCCGACAGGGTGGAAATGAAAAACTGTTTTTT.

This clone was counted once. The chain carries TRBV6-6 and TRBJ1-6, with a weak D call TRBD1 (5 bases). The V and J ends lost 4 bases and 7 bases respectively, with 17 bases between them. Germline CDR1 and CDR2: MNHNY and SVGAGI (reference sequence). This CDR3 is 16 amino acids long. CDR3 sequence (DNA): TGTGCCAGCAGTTCCCTAGGGCAGGGAAGGAATTCACCCCTCCACTTT. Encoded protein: CASSSLGQGRNSPLHF.

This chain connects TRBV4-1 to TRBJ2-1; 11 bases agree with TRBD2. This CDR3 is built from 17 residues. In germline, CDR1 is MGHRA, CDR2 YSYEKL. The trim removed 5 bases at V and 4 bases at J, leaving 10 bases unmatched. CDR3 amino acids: CASSFAPRTSGYNEQFF. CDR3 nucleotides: TGCGCCAGCAGCTTCGCGCCCCGGACTAGCGGGTACAATGAGCAGTTCTTC.

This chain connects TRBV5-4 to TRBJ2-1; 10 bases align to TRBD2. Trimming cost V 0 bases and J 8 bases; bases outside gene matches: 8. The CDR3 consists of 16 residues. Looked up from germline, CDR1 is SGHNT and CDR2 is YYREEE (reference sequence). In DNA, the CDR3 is TGTGCCAGCAGCTTGGCCTCGGCTAGCGGGAGTCATGAGCAGTTCTTC. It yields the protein CASSLASASGSHEQFF.

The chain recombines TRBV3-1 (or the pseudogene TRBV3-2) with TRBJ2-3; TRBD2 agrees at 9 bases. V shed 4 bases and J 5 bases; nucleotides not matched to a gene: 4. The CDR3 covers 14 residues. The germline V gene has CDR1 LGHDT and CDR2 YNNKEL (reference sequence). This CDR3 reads CASSRGRALDTQYF. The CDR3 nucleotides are TGTGCCAGCAGCCGCGGGAGGGCCTTAGATACGCAGTATTTT.

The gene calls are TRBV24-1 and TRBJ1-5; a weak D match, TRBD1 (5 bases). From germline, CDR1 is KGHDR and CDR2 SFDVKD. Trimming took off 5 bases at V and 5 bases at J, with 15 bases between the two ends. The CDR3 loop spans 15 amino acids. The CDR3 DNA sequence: TGTGCCACCAGTGCAGGGCAGGGAGGGCATCAGCCCCAGCATTTT. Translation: CATSAGQGGHQPQHF.

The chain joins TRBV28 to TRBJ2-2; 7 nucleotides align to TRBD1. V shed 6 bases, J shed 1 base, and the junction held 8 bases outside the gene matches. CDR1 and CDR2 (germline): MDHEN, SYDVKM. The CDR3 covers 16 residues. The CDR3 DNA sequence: TGTGCCAGCAGCTCCTACAGGGGTCTGAACACCGGGGAGCTGTTTTTT. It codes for CASSSYRGLNTGELFF.

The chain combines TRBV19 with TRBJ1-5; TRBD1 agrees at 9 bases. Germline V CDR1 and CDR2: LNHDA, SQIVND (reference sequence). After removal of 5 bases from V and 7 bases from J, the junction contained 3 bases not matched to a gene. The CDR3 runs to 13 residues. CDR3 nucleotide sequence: TGTGCCAGTAGTCCGGACAGGGGCCAGCCCCAGCATTTT. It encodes CASSPDRGQPQHF.

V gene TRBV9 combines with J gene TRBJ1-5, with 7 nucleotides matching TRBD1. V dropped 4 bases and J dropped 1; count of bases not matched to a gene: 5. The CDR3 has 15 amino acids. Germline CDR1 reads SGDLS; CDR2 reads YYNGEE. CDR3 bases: TGTGCCAGCAGCTTGTCGGGACAGAGCAATCAGCCCCAGCATTTT. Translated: CASSLSGQSNQPQHF.

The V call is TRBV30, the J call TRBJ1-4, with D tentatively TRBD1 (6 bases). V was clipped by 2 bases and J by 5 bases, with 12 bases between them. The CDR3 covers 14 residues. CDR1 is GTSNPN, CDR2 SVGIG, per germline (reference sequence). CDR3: CAWSPDSPNEKLFF. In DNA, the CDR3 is TGTGCCTGGAGTCCGGACAGTCCGAATGAAAAACTGTTTTTT.